This T cell receptor (beta chain) came from a study of cytomegalovirus exposure and HLA in healthy donors (dated by TCRdb to 2015 to 2018). A note on the overall study: According to an earlier analysis of 587 of the donors, about 170 million T cells yielded roughly 100 million unique TCR beta sequences and 276 Gb of sequence data. Donor age, sex, ethnicity and CMV serostatus were collected together with the repertoire data. A separate validation cohort of 100 to 150 different subjects was used in addition to the roughly 620-subject first cohort. Typing coverage differed by locus: A, B, C, DRB1 and DQB1 were typed in roughly 620-640 donors, DQA1 in roughly 500, DPA1 in around 610, and DPB1 in roughly 470. In a later genetic analysis, genome-wide SNP genotypes for about three fifths of the roughly 670 donors were used, and that subset was treated as a discovery cohort. Of the 300 to 450 genotyped donors, over 80% were placed in the genetic ancestry cluster associated with self-reported Caucasian donors. All discovery cohort repertoires had been generated using a single sequencing platform. HLA typing included class I and class II loci at four-digit resolution. The study used immunosequencing to profile the T cell repertoires of hundreds of subjects and linked those repertoires to cytomegalovirus serostatus. In a later analysis, previously published TCR beta repertoires from hundreds of donors were re-analyzed and high-resolution HLA genotyping was added so that TCR occurrence patterns could be studied. About 5 DR-DQ haplotypes were handled as single units for association and clustering, since linkage in the cohort was strong. An early release covering 550 to 700 HLA-typed donors comprised roughly 300 gigabases of sequencing data and 65 million to 100 million unique TCR sequences. The study aimed to test whether cataloging public T cell receptors could reveal signatures of past pathogen exposure. The study combined high-throughput TCR immunosequencing, statistical association of individual TCRs with disease status, and machine learning to predict cytomegalovirus infection status. Among about 400 genotyped donors of the cohort, an average of roughly 230,000 unique TCR beta nucleotide sequences was sequenced per donor, of which roughly 18% were non-productive. An earlier analysis of roughly 600 of the donors used high-throughput TCR beta sequencing to judge whether each TCR beta V gene segment behaved as functional or pseudogenic. The later analysis used no new phenotypic data to find candidate immune exposures, relying instead on TCR beta sequences and their occurrence across donors. General conclusions and limits of the study: According to a later genetic analysis, donors in an Asian-associated ancestry cluster had fewer N-insertions in productive TCRs than the approximately 630-donor mean. A further reported finding was that TCR beta sequences accurately predicted the HLA-A and HLA-B alleles for most subjects in the first cohort. Linkage disequilibrium might explain the correlated functional status among segregating V segments, but an unknown experimental factor could not be ruled out. The study gave a list of 150 to 200 TCR beta chains associated with cytomegalovirus. A later analysis associated about 17,000 TCR beta sequences with specific HLA alleles at a false discovery rate of 0.05. A later analysis found that most CMV-associated TCR beta chains appeared HLA-restricted, with HLA associations seemingly driven largely by CMV exposure. In a later genetic analysis, a missense DCLRE1C variant was associated with V-gene and J-gene trimming of TCR beta chains, and the association was replicated in an independent cohort. Most TCR sequences were observed very rarely across donors, whereas some public TCRs were present in many individuals. A cluster of highly shared sequence variants was judged likely to be a technical artifact of the sequencing pipeline. When HLA alleles, especially DR and DQ, strongly co-occurred, attributing TCR associations to individual alleles was difficult. It was suggested by the authors that the approach could potentially be generalized to other disease states and immunological phenotypes. In an earlier analysis of 500 to 650 of the donors, most TCR beta V segments appeared in productive rearrangements about 87% or about 30% of the time, broadly matching IMGT annotations. Roughly uniform sequencing depth across donors was assumed in presence/absence analyses, although this assumption may not hold. About 17 rarely observed V segments, including chromosome 9 orphons, were excluded from the earlier analysis of a few hundred of the donors because counts were too low. The 87-base-pair reads could not distinguish some IMGT-functional V segments, including TRBV6-2 and TRBV6-3, so those segments were excluded. The classifier was reported to diagnose cytomegalovirus status with high specificity and sensitivity in both the original and validation cohorts. In a later analysis, several top co-occurrence clusters were reported to appear linked to parvovirus B19, influenza, CMV and Epstein-Barr virus. CMV serostatus was the only immune exposure information available for the cohort. In a later analysis, TCR association rates were found to vary across HLA loci, with the most associated TCRs seen for DRB1 alleles and the fewest for HLA-C alleles. In vitro tests confirmed that a few of the cytomegalovirus-associated TCR beta chains recognize cytomegalovirus antigens. HLA typing was unavailable for some donors at each locus, so association tests used only the typed subset. The cohort was sequenced for TCR beta chains only, and without alpha or paired-chain data the features that could be detected were limited. In a later analysis, HLA-associated TCR beta chains showed more clonal expansion and lower generation probabilities than non-associated chains that were equally common.

From the germline V gene, CDR1 is SNHLY and CDR2 is FYNNEI. Reading from cysteine to phenylalanine, the CDR3 counts 15 amino acids. The entry retains the CDR3 DNA only, 45 bases that are in frame from base 1. V trim: 4 bases; J trim: 7 bases; unmatched bases: 7. In total, fewer than 750 healthy bone marrow donors made up the cohort. Cohort members were all nominally healthy when sampled, although unrecorded immune exposures were likely present. The donor tested CMV seronegative, placing the donor among the 350 to 400 seronegative members of the cohort. A peripheral blood sample was provided by each donor, and peripheral blood mononuclear cells were used for TCR beta sequencing. Genomic DNA was extracted from the blood cell samples with the Qiagen DNeasy Blood Extraction Kit. A note on this clone: The antigen it binds to is not known. No much larger clonotype is one base removed from it; base qualities were not supplied.

Preparation of the library involved the immunoSEQ multiplex PCR assay. For the multiplex PCR, a mixture combining 60 forward primers for TCR Vbeta segments and 13 reverse primers for TCR Jbeta segments was used. The CDR3 region of rearranged TCR beta genes was amplified from genomic DNA by a multiplex PCR assay. Amplified TCR beta libraries were sequenced as 87-base-pair reads on the Illumina HiSeq System. The source study handled its data this way. A later analysis tallied around 87 million unique TCR beta chains across the 650 to 750 repertoires, and 10 million to 11 million of those chains were shared by two or more donors. Raw reads were error-corrected and collapsed into unique sequences by a nearest-neighbor algorithm in which closely related sequences were merged to remove PCR and sequencing errors. CDR3 sequences were aligned to IMGT reference sequences to assign V, D and J gene segments. For a sequence to be retained, a match of at least six nucleotides to both a V gene segment and a J gene segment was required. A rearrangement counted as productive if the CDR3 had no stop codons and remained in frame with V and J, and every other rearrangement counted as non-productive. CDR3 was defined according to IMGT convention as the region running from the second conserved V-encoded cysteine to the conserved J-encoded phenylalanine. The earlier analysis of about 610 of the donors excluded any sequence lacking an unambiguous match to a single V gene segment. In an earlier analysis of approximately 550 of the donors, V segments were called functional above 56.7% productive rearrangements and were called segregating when the between-donor standard deviation exceeded 5%. A statistical classification framework was built for diagnosing cytomegalovirus status from the catalog of TCR beta chain sequences. In a later analysis, V and J genes were assigned by comparing TCR nucleotide sequences against IMGT/GENE-DB human TR gene sequences. The TCRdist pipeline was used in a later analysis to assign CDR3 sequences and most-parsimonious VDJ recombination scenarios. In a later analysis, each TCR beta chain was defined by its CDR3 amino acid sequence together with its V-gene family, and reads lacking a unique V-gene family were excluded. As a way to deal with suspected cross-contamination and a sequencing artifact, a later analysis dropped roughly 620 nucleotide sequences that were highly shared and had low generation probability. For each public chain, a later analysis derived a clonal expansion index from normalized ranks of inferred template counts within each repertoire. Generation probabilities in a later analysis came from a VDJ recombination model fitted to out-of-frame rearrangements, and those results were checked against IGoR. Hypergeometric tests were used in a later analysis to score TCR-TCR, TCR-HLA and TCR-CMV co-occurrence, with a repertoire-size bias correction applied to the TCR pairs. A later analysis estimated false discovery rates by permuting HLA or CMV assignments 20 times. In a later analysis, co-occurring TCRs were grouped using DBSCAN, and TCRdist sequence similarity was added for clustering within HLA-allele-positive subsets. Repertoires with fewer than 30,000 or more than 120,000 public chains, plus five repertoires with anomalous nucleotide sharing, were excluded from co-occurrence clustering. In its TCRdb copy, this immuneACCESS table keeps in-frame sequences only and misses some clones. Where compared with another copy, unresolved V genes explain less than half of these, and the others have no known cause. V, J and clone size reflect that table, while D and trimming were determined from the DNA. For this sample there are around 180,000 clones; roughly 84% appear just once. About 0.26% of the sample comes from the top ten.

Rearrangement joined TRBV2 to TRBJ1-3; TRBD1 aligns with 10 central bases. The sequence was obtained from a boy aged 5-17 years in good health and CMV-seronegative. Sequences were obtained from PBMCs. The DNA is TGTGCCAGCAGTGCTGACAGGGGGCATCGCAACACCATATATTTT. This gives the protein CASSADRGHRNTIYF. The full variable domain, with segments outside the CDR3 supplied by the reference TRBV2 and TRBJ1-3 proteins, appears as EPEVTQTPSHQVTQMGQEVILRCVPISNHLYFYWYRQILGQKVEFLVSFYNNEISEKSEIFDDQFSVERPDGSNFTLKIRSTKLEDSAMYFCASSADRGHRNTIYFGEGSWLTVV.